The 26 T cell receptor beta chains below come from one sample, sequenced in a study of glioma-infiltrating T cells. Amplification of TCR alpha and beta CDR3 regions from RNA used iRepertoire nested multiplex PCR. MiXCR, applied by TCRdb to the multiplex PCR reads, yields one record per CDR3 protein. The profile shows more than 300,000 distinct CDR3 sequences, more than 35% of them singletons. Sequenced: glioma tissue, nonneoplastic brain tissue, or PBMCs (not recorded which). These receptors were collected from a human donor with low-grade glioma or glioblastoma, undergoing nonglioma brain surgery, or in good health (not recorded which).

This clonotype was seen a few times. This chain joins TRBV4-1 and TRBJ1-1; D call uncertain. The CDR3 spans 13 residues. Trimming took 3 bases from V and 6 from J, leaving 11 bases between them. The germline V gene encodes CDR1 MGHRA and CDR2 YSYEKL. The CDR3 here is CASSHSKIAEAFF. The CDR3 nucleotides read TGCGCCAGCAGCCATTCCAAGATAGCTGAAGCTTTCTTT.

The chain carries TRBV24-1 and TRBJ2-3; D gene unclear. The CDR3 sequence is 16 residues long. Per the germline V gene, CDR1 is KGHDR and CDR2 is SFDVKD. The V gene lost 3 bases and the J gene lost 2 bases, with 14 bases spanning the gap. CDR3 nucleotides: TGTGCCACCAGTGATCCCCGCTCCGCGCACACAGATACGCAGTATTTT. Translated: CATSDPRSAHTDTQYF.

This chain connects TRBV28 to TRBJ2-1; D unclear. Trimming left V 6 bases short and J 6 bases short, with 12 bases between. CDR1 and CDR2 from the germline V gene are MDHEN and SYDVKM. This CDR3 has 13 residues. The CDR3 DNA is TGTGCCAGCAGGCCGCGACACCTCAATGAGCAGTTCTTC. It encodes CASRPRHLNEQFF. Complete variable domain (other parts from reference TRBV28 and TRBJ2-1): DVKVTQSSRYLVKRTGEKVFLECVQDMDHENMFWYRQDPGLGLRLIYFSYDVKMKEKGDIPEGYSVSREKKERFSLILESASTNQTSMYLCASRPRHLNEQFFGPGTRLTVL.

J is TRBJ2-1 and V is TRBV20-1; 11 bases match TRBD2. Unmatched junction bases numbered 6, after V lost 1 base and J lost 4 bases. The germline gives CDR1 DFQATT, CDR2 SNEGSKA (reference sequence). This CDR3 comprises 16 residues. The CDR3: CSARVGSGRAYNEQFF. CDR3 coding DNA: TGCAGTGCTAGAGTCGGTAGCGGGAGGGCATACAATGAGCAGTTCTTC.

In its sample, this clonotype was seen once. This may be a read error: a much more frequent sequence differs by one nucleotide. CDR3 in DNA: TGTACCAGCAGCCTAGGGACTAGCGGGAGTTACGAGCAGTACTTC. Translation: CTSSLGTSGSYEQYF. The chain couples TRBV4-2 to TRBJ2-7; the match to TRBD2 covers 14 bases. The V gene's germline CDR1 is LGHNA and CDR2 YNFKEQ. This CDR3 is built from 15 residues.

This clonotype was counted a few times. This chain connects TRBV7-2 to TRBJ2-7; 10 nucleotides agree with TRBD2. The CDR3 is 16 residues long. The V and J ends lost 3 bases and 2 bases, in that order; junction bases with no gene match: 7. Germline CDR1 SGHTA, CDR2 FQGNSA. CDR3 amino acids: CASSLGVTSGAYEQYF. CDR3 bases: TGTGCCAGCAGCTTGGGGGTTACTAGCGGGGCCTACGAGCAGTACTTC. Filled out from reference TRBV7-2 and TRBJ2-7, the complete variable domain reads GAGVSQSPSNKVTEKGKDVELRCDPISGHTALYWYRQSLGQGLEFLIYFQGNSAPDKSGLPSDRFSAERTGGSVSTLTIQRTQQEDSAVYLCASSLGVTSGAYEQYFGPGTRLTVT.

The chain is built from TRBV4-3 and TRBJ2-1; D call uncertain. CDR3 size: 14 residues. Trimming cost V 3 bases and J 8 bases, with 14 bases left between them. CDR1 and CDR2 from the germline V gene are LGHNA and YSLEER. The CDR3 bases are TGCGCCAGCAGCCAGAGGAAGAGTAGACATGAGCAGTTCTTC. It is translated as CASSQRKSRHEQFF.

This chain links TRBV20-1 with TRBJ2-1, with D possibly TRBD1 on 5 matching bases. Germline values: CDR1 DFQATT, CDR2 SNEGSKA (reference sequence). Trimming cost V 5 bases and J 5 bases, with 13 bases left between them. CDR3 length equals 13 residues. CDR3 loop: CSALSPGNNEQFF. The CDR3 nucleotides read TGCAGTGCTCTTTCCCCAGGGAACAATGAGCAGTTCTTC.

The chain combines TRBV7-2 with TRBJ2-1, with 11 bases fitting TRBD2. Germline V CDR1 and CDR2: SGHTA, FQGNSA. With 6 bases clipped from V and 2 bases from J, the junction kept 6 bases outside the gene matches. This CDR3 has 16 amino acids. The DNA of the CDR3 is TGTGCCAGCAGTCTTAGCGGGAGGGCCCCCTACAATGAGCAGTTCTTC. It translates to CASSLSGRAPYNEQFF. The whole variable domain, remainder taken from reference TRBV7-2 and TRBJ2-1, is GAGVSQSPSNKVTEKGKDVELRCDPISGHTALYWYRQSLGQGLEFLIYFQGNSAPDKSGLPSDRFSAERTGGSVSTLTIQRTQQEDSAVYLCASSLSGRAPYNEQFFGPGTRLTVL.

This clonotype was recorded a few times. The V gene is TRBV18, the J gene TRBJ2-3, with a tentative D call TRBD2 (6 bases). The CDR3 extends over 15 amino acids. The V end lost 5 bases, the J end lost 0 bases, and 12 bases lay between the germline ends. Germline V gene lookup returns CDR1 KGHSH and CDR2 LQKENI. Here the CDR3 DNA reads TGTGCCAGCTCAGCCTGGGACTCTAGCACAGATACGCAGTATTTT. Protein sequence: CASSAWDSSTDTQYF. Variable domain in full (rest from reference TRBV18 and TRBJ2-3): NAGVMQNPRHLVRRRGQEARLRCSPMKGHSHVYWYRQLPEEGLKFMVYLQKENIIDESGMPKERFSAEFPKEGPSILRIQQVVRGDSAAYFCASSAWDSSTDTQYFGPGTRLTVL.

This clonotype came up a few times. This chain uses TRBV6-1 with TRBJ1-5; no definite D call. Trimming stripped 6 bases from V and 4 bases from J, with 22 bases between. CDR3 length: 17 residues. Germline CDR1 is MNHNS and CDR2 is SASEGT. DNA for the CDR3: TGTGCCAGCAGACAGTCTTCCTTCTCACGTACGAATCAGCCCCAGCATTTT. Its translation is CASRQSSFSRTNQPQHF.

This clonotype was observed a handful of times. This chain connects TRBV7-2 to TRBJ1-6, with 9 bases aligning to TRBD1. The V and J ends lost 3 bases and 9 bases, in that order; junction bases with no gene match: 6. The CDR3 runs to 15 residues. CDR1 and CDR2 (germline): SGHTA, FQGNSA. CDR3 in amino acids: CASSFPGQGGSPLHF. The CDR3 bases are TGTGCCAGCAGCTTTCCGGGACAGGGAGGTTCACCCCTCCACTTT.

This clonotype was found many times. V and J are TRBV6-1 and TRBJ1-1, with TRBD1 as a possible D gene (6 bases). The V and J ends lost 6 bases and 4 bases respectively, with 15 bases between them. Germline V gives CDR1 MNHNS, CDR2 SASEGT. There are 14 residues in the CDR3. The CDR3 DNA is TGTGCCAGCAGCCACAGGGAGGAGGGCACTGAAGCTTTCTTT. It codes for CASSHREEGTEAFF.

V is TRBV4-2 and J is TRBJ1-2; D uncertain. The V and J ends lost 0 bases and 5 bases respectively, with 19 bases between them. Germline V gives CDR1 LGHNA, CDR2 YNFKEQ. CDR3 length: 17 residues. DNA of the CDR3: TGTGCCAGCAGCCAAGAAACGATGGCAACTCGGAGTTATGGCTACACCTTC. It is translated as CASSQETMATRSYGYTF.

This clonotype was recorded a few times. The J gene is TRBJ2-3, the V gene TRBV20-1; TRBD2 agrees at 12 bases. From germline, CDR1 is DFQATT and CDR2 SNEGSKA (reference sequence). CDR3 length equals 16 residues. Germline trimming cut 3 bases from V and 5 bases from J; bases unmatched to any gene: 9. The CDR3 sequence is CSARGGLAGTKDTQYF. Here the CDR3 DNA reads TGCAGTGCTAGGGGGGGACTAGCGGGTACCAAAGATACGCAGTATTTT.

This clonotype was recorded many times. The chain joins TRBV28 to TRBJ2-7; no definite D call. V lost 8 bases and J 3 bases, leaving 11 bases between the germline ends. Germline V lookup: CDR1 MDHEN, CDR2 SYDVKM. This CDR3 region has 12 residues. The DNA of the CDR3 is TGTGCCAGCTACGGGCGTGGCTACGAGCAGTACTTC. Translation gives CASYGRGYEQYF.

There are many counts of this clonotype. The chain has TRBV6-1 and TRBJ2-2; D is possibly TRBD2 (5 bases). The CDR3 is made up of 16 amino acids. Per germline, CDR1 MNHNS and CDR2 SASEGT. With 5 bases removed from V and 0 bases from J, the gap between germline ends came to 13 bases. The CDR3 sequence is CASSPRTVTNTGELFF. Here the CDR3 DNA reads TGTGCCAGCAGTCCCCGGACTGTAACGAACACCGGGGAGCTGTTTTTT.

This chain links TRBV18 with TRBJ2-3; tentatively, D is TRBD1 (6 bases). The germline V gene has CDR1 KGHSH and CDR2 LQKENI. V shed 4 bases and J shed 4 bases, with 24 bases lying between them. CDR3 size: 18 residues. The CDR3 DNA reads TGTGCCAGCTCACTACTCGCCCTGACAGGACCAAGTTCAGATACGCAGTATTTT. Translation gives CASSLLALTGPSSDTQYF.

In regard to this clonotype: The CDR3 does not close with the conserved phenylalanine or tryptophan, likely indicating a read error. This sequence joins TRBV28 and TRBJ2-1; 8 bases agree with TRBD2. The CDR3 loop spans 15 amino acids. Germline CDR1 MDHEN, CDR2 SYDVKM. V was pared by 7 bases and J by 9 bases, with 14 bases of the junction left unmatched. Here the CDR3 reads CASTYGGDGVGEQFL. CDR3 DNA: TGTGCCAGCACCTACGGGGGGGACGGGGTTGGTGAGCAGTTCCTC.

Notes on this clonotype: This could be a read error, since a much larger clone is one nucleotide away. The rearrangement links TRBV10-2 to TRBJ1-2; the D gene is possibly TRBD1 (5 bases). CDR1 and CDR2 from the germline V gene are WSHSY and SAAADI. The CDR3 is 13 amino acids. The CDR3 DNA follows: TGTGCCAGAAGTGAAGGAGGGGAGGATGGCTACACCTTC. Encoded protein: CARSEGGEDGYTF.

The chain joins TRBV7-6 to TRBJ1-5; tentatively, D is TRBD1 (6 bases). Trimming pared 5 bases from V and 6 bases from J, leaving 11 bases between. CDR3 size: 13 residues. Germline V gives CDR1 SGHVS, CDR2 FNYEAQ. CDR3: CASSARGGQPQHF. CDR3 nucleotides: TGTGCCAGCAGCGCTAGGGGGGGTCAGCCCCAGCATTTT.

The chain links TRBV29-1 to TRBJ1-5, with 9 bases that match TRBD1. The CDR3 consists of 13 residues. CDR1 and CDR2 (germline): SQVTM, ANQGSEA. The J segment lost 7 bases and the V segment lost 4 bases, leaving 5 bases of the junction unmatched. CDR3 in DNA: TGCAGCGTTGTGGACAGGGGAGGACAGCCCCAGCATTTT. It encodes CSVVDRGGQPQHF.

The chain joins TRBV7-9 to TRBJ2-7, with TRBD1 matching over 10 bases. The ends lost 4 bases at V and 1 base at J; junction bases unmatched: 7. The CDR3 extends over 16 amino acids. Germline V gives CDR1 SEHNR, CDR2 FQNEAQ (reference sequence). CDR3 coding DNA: TGTGCCAGCAGCTGGTCCGGGACAGGGGTTTCCTACGAGCAGTACTTC. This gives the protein CASSWSGTGVSYEQYF.

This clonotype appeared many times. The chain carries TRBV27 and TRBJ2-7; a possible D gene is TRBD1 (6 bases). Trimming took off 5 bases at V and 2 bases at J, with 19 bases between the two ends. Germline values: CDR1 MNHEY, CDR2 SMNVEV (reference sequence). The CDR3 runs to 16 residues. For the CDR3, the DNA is TGTGCCAGCAGTAAGCATCAGGGGATTATTGCCTACGAGCAGTACTTC. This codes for CASSKHQGIIAYEQYF.

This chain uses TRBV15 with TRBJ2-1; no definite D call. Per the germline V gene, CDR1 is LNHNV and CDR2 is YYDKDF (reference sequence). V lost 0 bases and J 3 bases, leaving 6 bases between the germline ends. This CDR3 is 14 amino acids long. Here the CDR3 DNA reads TGTGCCACCAGCAGAGATGGCAGCTACAATGAGCAGTTCTTC. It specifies CATSRDGSYNEQFF.

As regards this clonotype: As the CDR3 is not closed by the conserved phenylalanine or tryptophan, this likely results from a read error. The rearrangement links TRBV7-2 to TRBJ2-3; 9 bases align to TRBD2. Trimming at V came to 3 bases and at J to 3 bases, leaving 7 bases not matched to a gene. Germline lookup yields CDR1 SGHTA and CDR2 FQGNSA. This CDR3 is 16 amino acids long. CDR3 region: CASSFRAGGGTDTQYY. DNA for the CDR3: TGTGCCAGCAGCTTTAGAGCGGGAGGCGGGACAGATACGCAGTATTAT.